This T cell receptor (beta chain) was observed in a study of blood T cell repertoires in COVID-19. The wider study: There were acute and convalescent COVID-19 samples, and they came from the United States, Italy and Spain.

Produced via immunoSEQ multiplex PCR; TCRdb's table is partial and in-frame only. Among 230,000 or so clones listed, nearly 90% were seen once. Germline V gene sequence: CDR1 GTSNPN, CDR2 SVGIG (reference sequence). The CDR3 covers 13 residues. V dropped 1 base and J dropped 7; count of bases not matched to a gene: 2. This receptor was taken from an older woman with COVID-19, enrolled during active disease. The chain employs TRBV30 and TRBJ2-2, with 8 bases aligning to TRBD1. Sequencing input: peripheral blood. CDR3 residues: CAWSETGDGELFF. The CDR3 DNA reads TGTGCCTGGAGTGAGACAGGGGACGGGGAGCTGTTTTTT.